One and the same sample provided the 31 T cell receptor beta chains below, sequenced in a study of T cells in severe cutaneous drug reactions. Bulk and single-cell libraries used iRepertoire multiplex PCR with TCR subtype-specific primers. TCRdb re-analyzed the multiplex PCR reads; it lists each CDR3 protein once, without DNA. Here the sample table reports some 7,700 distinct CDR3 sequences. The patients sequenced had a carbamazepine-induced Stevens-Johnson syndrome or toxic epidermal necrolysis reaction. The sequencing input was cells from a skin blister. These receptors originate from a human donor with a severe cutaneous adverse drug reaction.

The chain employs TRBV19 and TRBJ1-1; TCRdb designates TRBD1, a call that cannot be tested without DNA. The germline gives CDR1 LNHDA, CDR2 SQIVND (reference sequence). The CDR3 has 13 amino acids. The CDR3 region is CASSPPSDTEAFF.

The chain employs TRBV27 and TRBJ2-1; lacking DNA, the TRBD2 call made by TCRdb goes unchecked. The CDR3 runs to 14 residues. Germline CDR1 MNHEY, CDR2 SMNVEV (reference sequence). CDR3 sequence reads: CASSTLLEADEQFF.

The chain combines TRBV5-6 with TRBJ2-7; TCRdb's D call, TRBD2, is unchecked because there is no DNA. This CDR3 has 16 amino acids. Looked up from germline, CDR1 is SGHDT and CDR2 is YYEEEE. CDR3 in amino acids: CASSLLGGRASYEQYF.

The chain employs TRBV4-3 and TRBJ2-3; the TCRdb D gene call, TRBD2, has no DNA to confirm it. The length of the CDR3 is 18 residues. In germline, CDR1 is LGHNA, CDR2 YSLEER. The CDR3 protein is CASSQDPAGGPRYDTQYF.

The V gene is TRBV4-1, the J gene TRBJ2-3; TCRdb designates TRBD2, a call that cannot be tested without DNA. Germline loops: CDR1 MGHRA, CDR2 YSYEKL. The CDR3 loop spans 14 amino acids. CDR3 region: CASMESGITDTQYF.

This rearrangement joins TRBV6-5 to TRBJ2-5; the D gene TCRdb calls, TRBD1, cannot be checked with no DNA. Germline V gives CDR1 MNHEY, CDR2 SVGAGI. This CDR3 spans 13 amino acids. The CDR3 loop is CASRTDRVGTQYF.

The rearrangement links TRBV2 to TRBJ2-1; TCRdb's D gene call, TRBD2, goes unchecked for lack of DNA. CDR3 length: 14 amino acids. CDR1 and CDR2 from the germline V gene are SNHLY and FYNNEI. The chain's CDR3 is CASPGLAGGPEQFF.

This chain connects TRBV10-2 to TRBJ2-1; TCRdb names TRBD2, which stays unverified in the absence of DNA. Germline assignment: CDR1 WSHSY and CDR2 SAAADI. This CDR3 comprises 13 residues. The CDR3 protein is CASASGRAGEQFF.

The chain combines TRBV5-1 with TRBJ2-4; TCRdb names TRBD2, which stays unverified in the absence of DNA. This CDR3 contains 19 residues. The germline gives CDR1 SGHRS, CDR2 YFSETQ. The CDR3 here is CASSLRLAGENSRENIQYF.

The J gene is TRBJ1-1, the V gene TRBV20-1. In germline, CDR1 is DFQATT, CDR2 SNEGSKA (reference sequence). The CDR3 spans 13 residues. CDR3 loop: CSARDESDTEAFF.

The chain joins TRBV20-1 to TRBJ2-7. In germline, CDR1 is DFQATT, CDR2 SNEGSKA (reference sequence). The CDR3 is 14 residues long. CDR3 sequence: CSVRRATGPYEQYF.

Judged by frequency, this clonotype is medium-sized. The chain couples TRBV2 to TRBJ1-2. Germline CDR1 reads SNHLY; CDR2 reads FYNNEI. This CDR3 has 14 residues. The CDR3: CASSQSPVNYGYTF. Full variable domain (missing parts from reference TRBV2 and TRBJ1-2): EPEVTQTPSHQVTQMGQEVILRCVPISNHLYFYWYRQILGQKVEFLVSFYNNEISEKSEIFDDQFSVERPDGSNFTLKIRSTKLEDSAMYFCASSQSPVNYGYTFGSGTRLTVV.

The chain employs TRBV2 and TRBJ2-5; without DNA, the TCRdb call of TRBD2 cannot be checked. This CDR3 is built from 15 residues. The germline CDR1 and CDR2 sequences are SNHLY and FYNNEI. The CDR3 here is CASGSGTSGIETQYF.

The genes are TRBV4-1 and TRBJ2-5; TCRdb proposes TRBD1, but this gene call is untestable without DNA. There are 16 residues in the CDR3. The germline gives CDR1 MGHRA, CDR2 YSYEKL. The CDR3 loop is CASSQDPGKYQETQYF.

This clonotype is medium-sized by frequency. CDR3 amino acids: CASSPEQFEQYF. This chain links TRBV12-3 or TRBV12-4 with TRBJ2-7. The CDR3 contains 12 residues.

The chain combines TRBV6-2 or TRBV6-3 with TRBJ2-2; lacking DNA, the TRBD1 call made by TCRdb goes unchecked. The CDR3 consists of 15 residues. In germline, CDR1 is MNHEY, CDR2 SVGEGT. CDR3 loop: CASSSPGQRAGELFF.

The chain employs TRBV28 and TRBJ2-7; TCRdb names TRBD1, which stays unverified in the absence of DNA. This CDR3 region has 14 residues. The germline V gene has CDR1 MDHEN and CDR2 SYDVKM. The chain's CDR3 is CASSPWGRSYEQYF.

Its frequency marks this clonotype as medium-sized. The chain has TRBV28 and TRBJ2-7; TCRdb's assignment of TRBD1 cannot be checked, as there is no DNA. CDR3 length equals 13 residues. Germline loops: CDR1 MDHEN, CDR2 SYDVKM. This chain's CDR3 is CASSLSPSTRPYF.

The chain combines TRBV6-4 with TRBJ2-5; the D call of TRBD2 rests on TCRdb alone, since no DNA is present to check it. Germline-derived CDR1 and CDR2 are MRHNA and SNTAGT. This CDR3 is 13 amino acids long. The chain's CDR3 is CASSSGPGETQYF.

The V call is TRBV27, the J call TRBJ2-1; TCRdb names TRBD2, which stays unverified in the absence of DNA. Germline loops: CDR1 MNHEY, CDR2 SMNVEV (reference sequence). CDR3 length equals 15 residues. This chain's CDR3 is CASSFLLAGGNEQFF.

CDR3 sequence reads: CASLTLPGDRGTETQYF. The genes are TRBV7-3 and TRBJ2-5; the TCRdb D gene call, TRBD1, has no DNA to confirm it. The germline CDR1 and CDR2 sequences are SGHTA and FQGTGA. The CDR3 has 17 residues.

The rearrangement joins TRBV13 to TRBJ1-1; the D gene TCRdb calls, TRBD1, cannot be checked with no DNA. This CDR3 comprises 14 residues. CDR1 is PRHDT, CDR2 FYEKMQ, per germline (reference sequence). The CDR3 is CASSLWTGAAEAFF.

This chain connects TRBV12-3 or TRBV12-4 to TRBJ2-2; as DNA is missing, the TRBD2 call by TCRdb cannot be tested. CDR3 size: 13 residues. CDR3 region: CATDSGMAGELFF.

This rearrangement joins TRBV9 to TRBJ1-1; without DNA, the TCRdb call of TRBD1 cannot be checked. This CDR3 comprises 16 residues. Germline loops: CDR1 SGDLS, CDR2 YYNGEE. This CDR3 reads CASSVGPKRDNTEAFF.

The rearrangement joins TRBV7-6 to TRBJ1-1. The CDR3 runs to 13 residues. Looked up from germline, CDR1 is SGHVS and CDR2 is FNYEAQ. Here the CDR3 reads CASSELLNTEAFF. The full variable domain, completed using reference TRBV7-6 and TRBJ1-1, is GAGVSQSPRYKVTKRGQDVALRCDPISGHVSLYWYRQALGQGPEFLTYFNYEAQQDKSGLPNDRFSAERPEGSISTLTIQRTEQRDSAMYRCASSELLNTEAFFGQGTRLTVV.

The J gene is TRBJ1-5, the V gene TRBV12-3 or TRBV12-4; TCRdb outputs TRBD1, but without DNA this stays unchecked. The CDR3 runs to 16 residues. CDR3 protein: CASSFWGQGASQPQHF.

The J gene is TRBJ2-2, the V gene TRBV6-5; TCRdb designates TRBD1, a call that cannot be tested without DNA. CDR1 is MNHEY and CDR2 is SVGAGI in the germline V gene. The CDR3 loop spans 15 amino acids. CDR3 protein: CASSSGTGLTGELFF.

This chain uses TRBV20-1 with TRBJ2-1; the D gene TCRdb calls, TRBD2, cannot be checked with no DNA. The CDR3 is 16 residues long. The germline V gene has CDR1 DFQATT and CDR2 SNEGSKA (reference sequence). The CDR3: CSAMGLAGEKGNEQFF.

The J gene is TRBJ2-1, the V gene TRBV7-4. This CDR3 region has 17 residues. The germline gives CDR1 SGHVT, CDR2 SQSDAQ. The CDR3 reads CASSLEIPRLVANEQFF.

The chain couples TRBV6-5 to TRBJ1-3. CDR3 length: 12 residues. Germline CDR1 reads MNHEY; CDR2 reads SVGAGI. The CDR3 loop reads CASSDPGNTIYF.

CDR3 amino acids: CASSPGTSRSDTQYF. The V and J genes are TRBV3-1 and TRBJ2-3; absent DNA, TCRdb's TRBD2 call cannot be checked. The CDR3 is 15 amino acids. The germline V gene encodes CDR1 LGHDT and CDR2 YNNKEL (reference sequence).